This TCR beta chain emerged from a study of blood T cell repertoires in COVID-19. The overall study: COVID-19 samples, acute and convalescent, were from the United States, Italy and Spain. T cells, B-cell-depleted T cells, or PBMCs supplied cDNA or gDNA.

Per the authors' pipeline: Amplification with reference gene primers provided the estimates of nucleated cell counts. The data were produced by immunoSEQ multiplex PCR, yet TCRdb's version contains in-frame clones alone and is incomplete. The V and J calls and clone size are taken from that table; D and trimming were inferred from the DNA. Altogether 110,000 to 150,000 clones are present, about 76% being singletons, with the ten largest covering about 7.5%. Germline V lookup: CDR1 MNHEY, CDR2 SVGEGT. This CDR3 is 16 amino acids long. V gave up 1 base and J gave up 5 bases, with 17 bases separating them.

The chain couples TRBV6-2 or TRBV6-3 to TRBJ2-5; TRBD1 is a possible D gene (5 bases). Sequencing was done on a sample of peripheral blood. The clonotype was recovered from a human donor in a cohort sampled during active COVID-19. The DNA for the CDR3 is TGTGCCAGCAGTTACTGGGGCAACAAAGGTGGGGAGACCCAGTACTTC. It translates to CASSYWGNKGGETQYF.